This entry lists 20 T cell receptor beta chains sequenced from one sample in a study of metastatic and nonmetastatic thyroid tumors. Until they underwent thyroid surgery, no patient had received any treatment. TCRdb recomputed clones from the PCR reads via MiXCR. The table has tens of thousands of clones, about 20% seen once. The specimen sequenced was blood. The receptor set was obtained from a female donor with papillary thyroid cancer or a benign thyroid nodule (not recorded which). Some clones in this sample may be carry-over from other donors' samples.

V usage is TRBV11-2 and J usage is TRBJ2-3; a possible D gene is TRBD2 (6 bases). The CDR3 extends over 15 amino acids. V lost 1 base to trimming and J lost 0 bases, with 8 bases between them. Germline CDR1 SGHAT, CDR2 FQNNGV. The CDR3 is CASSLVGSSTDTQYF. The CDR3 DNA reads TGTGCCAGCAGCTTAGTCGGGAGCAGCACAGATACGCAGTATTTT.

This clone occurred many times. This rearrangement joins TRBV27 to TRBJ1-2; 9 bases match TRBD1. Germline assignment: CDR1 MNHEY and CDR2 SMNVEV (reference sequence). The V gene end was trimmed by 3 bases and the J gene end by 7 bases; junction bases not matched to a gene: 3. This CDR3 has 13 residues. The CDR3 here is CASSFTGGGGYTF. In nucleotides, the CDR3 is TGTGCCAGCAGTTTCACAGGGGGCGGTGGCTACACCTTC.

This clone was seen only a few times. The CDR3: CASSDSSGGSDTQYF. CDR3 coding DNA: TGTGCCAGCAGTGACTCGAGCGGGGGGTCAGATACGCAGTATTTT. V gene TRBV6-4 combines with J gene TRBJ2-3; 9 bases map to TRBD2. Germline-derived CDR1 and CDR2 are MRHNA and SNTAGT. The junction had 2 bases not matched to a gene; V was cut back by 0 bases and J by 4 bases. This CDR3 is built from 15 residues.

This clone was recorded once. The chain couples TRBV6-1 to TRBJ1-2; TRBD1 is a possible D gene (5 bases). CDR1 and CDR2 from the germline V gene are MNHNS and SASEGT. CDR3 length: 14 residues. V lost 10 bases to trimming and J lost 7 bases, with 22 bases between them. CDR3 sequence (DNA): TGTGCCATCATCACCCAGGGTACGACTATTGGCTACACCTTC. Protein product: CAIITQGTTIGYTF.

The V and J genes are TRBV3-1 and TRBJ2-4, with 9 bases fitting TRBD1. Trimming took 0 bases from V and 0 from J; bases not matched to a gene: 12. CDR3 length equals 20 residues. Germline CDR1 and CDR2: LGHDT and YNNKEL (reference sequence). The CDR3 is CASSQDRSIQGALAKNIQYF. The CDR3 bases are TGTGCCAGCAGCCAAGATCGGTCAATACAGGGGGCCCTAGCCAAAAACATTCAGTACTTC.

Concerning this clone itself: A much larger clonotype is one base distant, so this may be a read error. This sequence joins TRBV5-5 and TRBJ2-7; the match to TRBD1 covers 12 bases. Per germline, CDR1 SGHKS and CDR2 YYEKEE (reference sequence). The CDR3 runs 14 residues. The ends lost 10 bases at V and 0 bases at J; junction bases unmatched: 5. CDR3 residues: CAGKGQGASYEQYF. CDR3 sequence (DNA): TGTGCCGGCAAGGGACAGGGGGCCTCCTACGAGCAGTACTTC.

The chain is built from TRBV12-3 or TRBV12-4 and TRBJ1-4, with D possibly TRBD1 on 5 matching bases. CDR3 length equals 16 residues. V was pared by 1 base and J by 3 bases, with 12 bases between. Written as DNA, the CDR3 is TGTGCCAGCAGTTTAGGCTCAGGGTTGGCTAATGAAAAACTGTTTTTT. Translating it yields CASSLGSGLANEKLFF.

This rearrangement joins TRBV5-1 to TRBJ2-7; possible D gene TRBD1, 6 bases. The CDR3 loop spans 13 amino acids. V was pared by 4 bases and J by 6 bases, with 14 bases between. Germline lookup yields CDR1 SGHRS and CDR2 YFSETQ. CDR3 residues: CASSQGTSGEQYF. In nucleotides, the CDR3 is TGCGCCAGCAGCCAGGGGACGTCGGGCGAGCAGTACTTC.

On this clone itself: Because it lacks the conserved phenylalanine or tryptophan at the end, this CDR3 is likely a read error. The DNA is omitted, as the CDR3 cannot be located on it reliably, and the CDR3 follows TCRdb's listing. CDR3 amino acids: CASSSSATNEKLFL. The rearrangement joins TRBV6-5 to TRBJ1-4. Germline V gene sequence: CDR1 MNHEY, CDR2 SVGAGI. The CDR3 length is 14 residues, termini included.

In its sample, this clone was seen a few times. At one of its ends the junction is not consistent with the germline gene, which may arise from a read error. The chain joins TRBV4-1 to TRBJ2-3; 7 nucleotides line up with TRBD1. Germline V gene sequence: CDR1 MGHRA, CDR2 YSYEKL. This CDR3 contains 13 residues. The CDR3 nucleotides are TGCGCCAGCAGCCTAAGGGACAGCCTAACGCTGTATTTT. Amino acid sequence: CASSLRDSLTLYF.

The sample holds a few counts of this clone. V usage is TRBV7-2 and J usage is TRBJ2-7, with 10 bases identical to TRBD1. Germline V gene sequence: CDR1 SGHTA, CDR2 FQGNSA. The CDR3 contains 13 residues. V trimming: 11 bases; J trimming: 6 bases; junction bases outside the gene matches: 10. Written as DNA, the CDR3 is TGTGCCCTAAGGGACAGGGGTATCGCCGAGCAGTACTTC. It specifies CALRDRGIAEQYF.

This clone was seen ten or more times. The rearrangement joins TRBV7-9 to TRBJ2-5, with 9 bases that match TRBD2. The V gene end was trimmed by 5 bases and the J gene end by 0 bases; junction bases not matched to a gene: 7. Germline values: CDR1 SEHNR, CDR2 FQNEAQ (reference sequence). The CDR3 sequence is 16 residues long. The CDR3 DNA reads TGTGCCAGCAGCGCCCCGGGACTAGCTCACCAAGAGACCCAGTACTTC. Its protein is CASSAPGLAHQETQYF.

The chain recombines TRBV6-1 with TRBJ1-5; no clear D gene. Germline loops: CDR1 MNHNS, CDR2 SASEGT. Trimming removed 6 bases from V and 6 bases from J, with 12 bases in between. The CDR3 runs to 13 residues. The DNA of the CDR3 is TGTGCCAGCAGCATCGAGTTCGGTCAGCCCCAGCATTTT. Residues: CASSIEFGQPQHF.

This clone was detected ten times or more. This rearrangement joins TRBV5-4 to TRBJ2-2; TRBD2 aligns across 8 bases. Looked up from germline, CDR1 is SGHNT and CDR2 is YYREEE (reference sequence). CDR3 length: 17 amino acids. The V and J ends lost 0 bases and 0 bases, in that order; junction bases with no gene match: 4. CDR3 protein: CASSLVGAGANTGELFF. CDR3 DNA sequence: TGTGCCAGCAGCTTGGTTGGAGCGGGAGCGAACACCGGGGAGCTGTTTTTT.

The rearrangement uses TRBV7-9 and TRBJ1-2; D remains ambiguous. Trimming cost V 7 bases and J 8 bases, with 14 bases left between them. CDR1 SEHNR and CDR2 FQNEAQ come from the germline V gene (reference sequence). The CDR3 consists of 12 residues. CDR3 region: CASIVKNGGYTF. The DNA for the CDR3 is TGTGCCAGCATCGTTAAGAACGGGGGCTACACCTTC.

The chain combines TRBV12-3 or TRBV12-4 with TRBJ2-2, with D unresolved. The CDR3 sequence is 14 residues long. The V and J ends lost 5 bases and 4 bases respectively, with 11 bases between them. The CDR3 here is CASSGIGVTGELFF. In DNA form, the CDR3 reads TGTGCCAGCAGTGGGATAGGCGTCACCGGGGAGCTGTTTTTT.

Concerning this clone: One base away lies a much larger clone, so this may be a sequencing read error. The chain has TRBV30 and TRBJ2-7; perhaps TRBD1 as D (6 bases). The germline V gene has CDR1 GTSNPN and CDR2 SVGIG (reference sequence). The ends were cut back, 4 bases at V and 3 bases at J, with 13 bases in the middle. This CDR3 is 13 amino acids long. The CDR3 is CAWIQGLNYEQYF. CDR3 nucleotide sequence: TGTGCCTGGATACAGGGTTTGAACTACGAGCAGTACTTC.

With regard to this clone: This may be a read error: a much more frequent sequence differs by one nucleotide. The chain recombines TRBV10-3 with TRBJ1-6; the D gene is possibly TRBD1 (5 bases). Germline V gene lookup returns CDR1 ENHRY and CDR2 SYGVKD. The CDR3 has 14 amino acids. CDR3 in amino acids: CATLGALYNSPIHF. In DNA, the CDR3 is TGTGCCACCCTCGGGGCCCTCTATAATTCACCCATCCACTTT.

This clone has more than one count but fewer than ten. The genes are TRBV10-3 and TRBJ2-3; D is undetermined. The V end lost 6 bases, the J end lost 6 bases, and 10 bases lay between the germline ends. The CDR3 loop spans 12 amino acids. The V gene's germline CDR1 is ENHRY and CDR2 SYGVKD. CDR3 region: CAISETRDTQYF. The CDR3 DNA reads TGTGCCATCAGCGAGACACGGGATACGCAGTATTTT.

The chain employs TRBV15 and TRBJ1-1; D uncertain. Trimming shortened V by 4 bases and J by 6 bases, and 15 bases separated the two germline ends. The length of the CDR3 is 14 residues. CDR1 is LNHNV and CDR2 is YYDKDF in the germline V gene (reference sequence). The CDR3 bases are TGTGCCACCAGCATGCGAGGGTTAGTATCTGAAGCTTTCTTT. Protein sequence: CATSMRGLVSEAFF.